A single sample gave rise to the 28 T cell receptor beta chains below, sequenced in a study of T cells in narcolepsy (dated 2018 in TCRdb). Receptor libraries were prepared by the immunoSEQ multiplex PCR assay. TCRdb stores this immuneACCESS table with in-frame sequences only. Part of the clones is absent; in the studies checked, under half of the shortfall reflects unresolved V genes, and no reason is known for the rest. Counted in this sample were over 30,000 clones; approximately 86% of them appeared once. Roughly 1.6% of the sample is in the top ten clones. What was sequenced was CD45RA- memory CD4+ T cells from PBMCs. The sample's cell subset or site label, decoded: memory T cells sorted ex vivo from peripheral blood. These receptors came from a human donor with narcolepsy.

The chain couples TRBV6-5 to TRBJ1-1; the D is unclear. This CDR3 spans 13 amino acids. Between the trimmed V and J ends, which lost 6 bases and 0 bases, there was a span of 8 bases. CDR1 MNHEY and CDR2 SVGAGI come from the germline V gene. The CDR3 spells CASSRTVNTEAFF. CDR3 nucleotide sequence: TGTGCCAGCAGCCGGACGGTGAACACTGAAGCTTTCTTT.

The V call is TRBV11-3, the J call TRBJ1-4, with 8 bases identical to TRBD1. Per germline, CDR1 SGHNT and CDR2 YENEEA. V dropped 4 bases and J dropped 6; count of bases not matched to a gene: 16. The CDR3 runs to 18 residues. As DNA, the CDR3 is TGTGCCAGCAGCTCAAACCGGGACAGGTCCTTGGGGGATGAAAAACTGTTTTTT. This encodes CASSSNRDRSLGDEKLFF.

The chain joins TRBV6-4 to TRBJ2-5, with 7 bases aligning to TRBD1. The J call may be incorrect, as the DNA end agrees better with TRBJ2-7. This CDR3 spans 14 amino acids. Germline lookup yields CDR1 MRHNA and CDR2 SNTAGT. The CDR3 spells CASNRTGRDYEQYF. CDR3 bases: TGTGCCAGCAACCGGACAGGTAGGGACTACGAGCAGTACTTC.

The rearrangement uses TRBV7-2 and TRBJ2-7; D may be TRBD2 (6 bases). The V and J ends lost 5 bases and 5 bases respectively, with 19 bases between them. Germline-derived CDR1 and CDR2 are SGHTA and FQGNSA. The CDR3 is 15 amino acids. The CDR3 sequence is CASSRGGTRGDEQYF. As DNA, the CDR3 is TGTGCCAGCAGCAGGGGTGGGACTCGAGGGGACGAGCAGTACTTC.

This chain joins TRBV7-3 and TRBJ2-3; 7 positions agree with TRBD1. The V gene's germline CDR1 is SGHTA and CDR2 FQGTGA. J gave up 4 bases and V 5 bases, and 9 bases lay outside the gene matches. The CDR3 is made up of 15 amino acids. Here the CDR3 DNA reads TGTGCCAGCAGCCCTACCCGGGACAGACCAGATACGCAGTATTTT. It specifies CASSPTRDRPDTQYF.

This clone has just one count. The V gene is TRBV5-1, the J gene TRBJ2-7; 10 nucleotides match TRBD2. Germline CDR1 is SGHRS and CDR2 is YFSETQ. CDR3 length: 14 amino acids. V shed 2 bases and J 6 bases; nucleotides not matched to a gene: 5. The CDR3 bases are TGCGCCAGCAGCTTTAGTCTAGCGGGGGCCGAGCAGTACTTC. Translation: CASSFSLAGAEQYF.

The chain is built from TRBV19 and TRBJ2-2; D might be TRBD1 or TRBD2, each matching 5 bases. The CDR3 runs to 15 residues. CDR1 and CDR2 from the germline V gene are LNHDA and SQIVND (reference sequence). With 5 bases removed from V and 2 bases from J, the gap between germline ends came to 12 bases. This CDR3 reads CASSVGTVNTGELFF. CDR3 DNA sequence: TGTGCCAGTAGTGTGGGGACGGTTAACACCGGGGAGCTGTTTTTT.

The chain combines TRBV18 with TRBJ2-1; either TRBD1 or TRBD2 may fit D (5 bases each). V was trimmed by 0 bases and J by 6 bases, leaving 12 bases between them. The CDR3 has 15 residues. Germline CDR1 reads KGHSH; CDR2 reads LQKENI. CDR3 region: CASSPPRGNGNEQFF. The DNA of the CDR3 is TGTGCCAGCTCACCACCGAGGGGTAATGGCAATGAGCAGTTCTTC.

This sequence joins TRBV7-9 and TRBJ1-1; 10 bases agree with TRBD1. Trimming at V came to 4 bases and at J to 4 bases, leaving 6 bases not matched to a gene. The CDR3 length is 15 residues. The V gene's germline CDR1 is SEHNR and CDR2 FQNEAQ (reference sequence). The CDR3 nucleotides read TGTGCCAGCAGCTCACCCGGGACAGGGGTCACTGAAGCTTTCTTT. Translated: CASSSPGTGVTEAFF.

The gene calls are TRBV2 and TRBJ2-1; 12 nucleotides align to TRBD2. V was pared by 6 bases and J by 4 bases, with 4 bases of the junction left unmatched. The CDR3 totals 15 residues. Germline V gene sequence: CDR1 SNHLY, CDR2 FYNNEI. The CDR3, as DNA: TGTGCCAGCAGCCCTAGCGGGGGGGCTTACAATGAGCAGTTCTTC. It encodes CASSPSGGAYNEQFF. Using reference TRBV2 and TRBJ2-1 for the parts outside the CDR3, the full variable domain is EPEVTQTPSHQVTQMGQEVILRCVPISNHLYFYWYRQILGQKVEFLVSFYNNEISEKSEIFDDQFSVERPDGSNFTLKIRSTKLEDSAMYFCASSPSGGAYNEQFFGPGTRLTVL.

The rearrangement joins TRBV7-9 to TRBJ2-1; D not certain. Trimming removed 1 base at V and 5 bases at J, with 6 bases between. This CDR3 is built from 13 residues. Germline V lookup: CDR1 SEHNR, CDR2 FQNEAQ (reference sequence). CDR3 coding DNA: TGTGCCAGCAGCTTAGGTCGCAACAATGAGCAGTTCTTC. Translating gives CASSLGRNNEQFF. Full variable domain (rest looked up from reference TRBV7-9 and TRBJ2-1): DTGVSQNPRHKITKRGQNVTFRCDPISEHNRLYWYRQTLGQGPEFLTYFQNEAQLEKSRLLSDRFSAERPKGSFSTLEIQRTEQGDSAMYLCASSLGRNNEQFFGPGTRLTVL.

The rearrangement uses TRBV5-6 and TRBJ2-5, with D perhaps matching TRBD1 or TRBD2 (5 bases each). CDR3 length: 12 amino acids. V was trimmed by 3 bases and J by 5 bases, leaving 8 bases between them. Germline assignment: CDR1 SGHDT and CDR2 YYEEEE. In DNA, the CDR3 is TGTGCCAGCAGCTCCGGGACCGAGACCCAGTACTTC. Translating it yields CASSSGTETQYF.

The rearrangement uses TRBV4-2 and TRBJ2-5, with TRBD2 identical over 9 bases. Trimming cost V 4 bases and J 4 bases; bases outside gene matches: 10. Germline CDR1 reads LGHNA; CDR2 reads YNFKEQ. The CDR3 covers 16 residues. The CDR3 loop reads CASSPVLSGGLETQYF. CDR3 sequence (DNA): TGTGCCAGCAGCCCCGTTTTGAGCGGGGGGTTAGAGACCCAGTACTTC.

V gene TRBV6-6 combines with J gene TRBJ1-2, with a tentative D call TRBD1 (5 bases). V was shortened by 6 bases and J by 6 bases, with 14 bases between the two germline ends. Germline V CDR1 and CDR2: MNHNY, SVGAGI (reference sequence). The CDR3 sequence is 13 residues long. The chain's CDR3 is CASSLGTGHGYTF. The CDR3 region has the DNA TGTGCCAGCAGCCTCGGGACGGGCCATGGCTACACCTTC.

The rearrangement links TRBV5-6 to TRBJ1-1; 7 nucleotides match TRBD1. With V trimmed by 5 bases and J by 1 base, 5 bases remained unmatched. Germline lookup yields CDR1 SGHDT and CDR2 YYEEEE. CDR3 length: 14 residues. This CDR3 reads CASRPRGRNTEAFF. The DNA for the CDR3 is TGTGCCAGCAGACCCAGGGGGAGGAACACTGAAGCTTTCTTT.

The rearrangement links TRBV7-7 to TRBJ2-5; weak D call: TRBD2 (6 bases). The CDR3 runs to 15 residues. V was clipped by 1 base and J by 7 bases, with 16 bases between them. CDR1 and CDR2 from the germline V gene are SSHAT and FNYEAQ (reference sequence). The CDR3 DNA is TGTGCCAGCAGCTTAGGCGGCGGGGCGGTCGGGACCCAGTACTTC. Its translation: CASSLGGGAVGTQYF.

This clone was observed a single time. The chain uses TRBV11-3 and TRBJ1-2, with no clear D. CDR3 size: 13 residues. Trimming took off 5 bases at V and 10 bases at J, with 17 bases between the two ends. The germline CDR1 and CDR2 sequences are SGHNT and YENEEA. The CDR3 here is CASSPQNPRDYTF. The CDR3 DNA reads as TGTGCCAGCAGCCCACAGAATCCAAGGGACTACACCTTC. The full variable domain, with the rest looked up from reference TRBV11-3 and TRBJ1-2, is EAGVVQSPRYKIIEKKQPVAFWCNPISGHNTLYWYLQNLGQGPELLIRYENEEAVDDSQLPKDRFSAERLKGVDSTLKIQPAELGDSAVYLCASSPQNPRDYTFGSGTRLTVV.

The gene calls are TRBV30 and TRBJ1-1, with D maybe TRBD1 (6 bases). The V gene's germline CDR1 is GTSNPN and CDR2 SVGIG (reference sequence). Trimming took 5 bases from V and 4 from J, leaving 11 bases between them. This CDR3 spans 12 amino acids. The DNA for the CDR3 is TGTGCCTGGTCGAGAGGGGGCACTGAAGCTTTCTTT. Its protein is CAWSRGGTEAFF. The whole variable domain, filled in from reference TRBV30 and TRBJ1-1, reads SQTIHQWPATLVQPVGSPLSLECTVEGTSNPNLYWYRQAAGRGLQLLFYSVGIGQISSEVPQNLSASRPQDRQFILSSKKLLLSDSGFYLCAWSRGGTEAFFGQGTRLTVV.

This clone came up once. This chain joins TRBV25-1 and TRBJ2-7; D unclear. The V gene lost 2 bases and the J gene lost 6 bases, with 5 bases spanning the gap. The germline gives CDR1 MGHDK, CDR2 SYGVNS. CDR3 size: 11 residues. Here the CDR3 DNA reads TGTGCCAGCAGTGAAGCTGGCGAGCAGTACTTC. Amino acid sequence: CASSEAGEQYF.

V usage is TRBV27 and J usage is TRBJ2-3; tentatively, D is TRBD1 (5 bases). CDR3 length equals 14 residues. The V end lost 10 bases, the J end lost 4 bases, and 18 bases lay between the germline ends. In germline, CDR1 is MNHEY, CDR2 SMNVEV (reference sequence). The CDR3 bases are TGTGCCACCGCAAGGGGTCGGCGCGCAGATACGCAGTATTTT. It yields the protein CATARGRRADTQYF.

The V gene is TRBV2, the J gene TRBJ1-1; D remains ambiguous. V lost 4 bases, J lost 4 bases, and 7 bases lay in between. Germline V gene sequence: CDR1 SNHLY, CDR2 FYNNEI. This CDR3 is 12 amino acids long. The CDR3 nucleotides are TGTGCCAGCAGTGTTCTAAGCACTGAAGCTTTCTTT. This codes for CASSVLSTEAFF.

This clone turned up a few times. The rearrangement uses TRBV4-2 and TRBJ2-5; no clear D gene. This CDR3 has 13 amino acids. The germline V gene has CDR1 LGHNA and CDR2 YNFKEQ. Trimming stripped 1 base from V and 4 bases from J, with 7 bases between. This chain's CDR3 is CASSQALGETQYF. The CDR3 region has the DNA TGTGCCAGCAGCCAAGCCCTAGGAGAGACCCAGTACTTC.

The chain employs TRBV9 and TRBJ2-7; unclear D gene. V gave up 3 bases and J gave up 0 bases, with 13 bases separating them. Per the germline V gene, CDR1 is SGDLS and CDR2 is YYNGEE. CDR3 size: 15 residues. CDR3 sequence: CASSDGPRSSYEQYF. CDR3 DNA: TGTGCCAGCAGCGACGGGCCACGGAGCTCCTACGAGCAGTACTTC.

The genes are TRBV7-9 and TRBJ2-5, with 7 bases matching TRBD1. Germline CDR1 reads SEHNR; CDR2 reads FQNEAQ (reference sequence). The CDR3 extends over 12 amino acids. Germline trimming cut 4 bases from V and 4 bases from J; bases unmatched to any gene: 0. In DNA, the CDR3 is TGTGCCAGCAGCTCAGGGGGAGAGACCCAGTACTTC. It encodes CASSSGGETQYF.

The CDR3 DNA reads as TGTGCCAGCAGCTCAGGACAGGGGGGCTCTATGAACACTGAAGCTTTCTTT. Its protein product is CASSSGQGGSMNTEAFF. The chain couples TRBV7-8 to TRBJ1-1; 10 bases align to TRBD1. V was clipped by 4 bases and J by 0 bases; unmatched bases: 8. Germline V gene sequence: CDR1 SGHVS, CDR2 FQNEAQ. The CDR3 spans 17 residues.

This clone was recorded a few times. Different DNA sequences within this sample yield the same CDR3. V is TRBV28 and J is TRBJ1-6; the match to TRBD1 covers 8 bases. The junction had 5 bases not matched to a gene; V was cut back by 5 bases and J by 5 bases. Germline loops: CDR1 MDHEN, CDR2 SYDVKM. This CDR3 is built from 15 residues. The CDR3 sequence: CASSTGTGNNSPLHF. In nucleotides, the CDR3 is TGTGCCAGCAGTACCGGGACAGGCAATAATTCACCCCTCCACTTT.

The CDR3 spells CASSQRVQRNTEAFF. In nucleotides, the CDR3 is TGTGCCAGCAGTCAAAGGGTACAGAGGAACACTGAAGCTTTCTTT. The chain carries TRBV25-1 and TRBJ1-1; D remains ambiguous. V lost 5 bases, J lost 1 base, and 14 bases lay in between. Germline V gene data show CDR1 as MGHDK and CDR2 as SYGVNS. CDR3 length equals 15 residues.

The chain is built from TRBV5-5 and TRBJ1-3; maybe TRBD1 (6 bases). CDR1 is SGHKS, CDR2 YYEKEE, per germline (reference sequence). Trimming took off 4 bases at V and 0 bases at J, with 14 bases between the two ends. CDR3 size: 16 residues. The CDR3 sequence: CASSQQGRLSGNTIYF. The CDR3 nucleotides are TGTGCCAGCAGCCAGCAGGGGAGACTCTCTGGAAACACCATATATTTT.